Shown below are 4 T cell receptor beta chains from a single sample sequenced in a study of naive and memory T cell subsets. The SP2 primer and nested alpha and beta constant region primers amplified ligated cDNA in four rounds. TCRdb called the UMI-ligation and nested PCR reads again in MiXCR, with one record for every CDR3 protein. Among about 26,000 distinct CDR3 sequences listed, around 5.2% were seen once. TCR cDNA received a 3' ligated oligonucleotide that carried a UMI. Sequencing was done on a sample of blood. The receptors here all came from an adult in good health.

This clonotype was detected many times. The chain has TRBV6-5 and TRBJ2-1; 10 bases align to TRBD1. Germline V lookup: CDR1 MNHEY, CDR2 SVGAGI. V was pared by 6 bases and J by 6 bases, with 8 bases of the junction left unmatched. The CDR3 is 15 amino acids. The CDR3 loop reads CASSRDRGISNEQFF. CDR3 DNA sequence: TGTGCCAGCAGCCGGGACAGGGGAATTTCCAATGAGCAGTTCTTC.

Only a few counts were recorded for this clonotype. The V gene is TRBV6-5, the J gene TRBJ2-3; possible D gene TRBD2, 5 bases. The CDR3 is made up of 14 amino acids. The germline V gene has CDR1 MNHEY and CDR2 SVGAGI. Deletions cut 5 bases from V and 4 bases from J, with 13 bases between. DNA of the CDR3: TGTGCCAGCAGTCCAAGAGGACTGGCAGATACGCAGTATTTT. It codes for CASSPRGLADTQYF.

This clonotype was picked up many times. The rearrangement links TRBV9 to TRBJ2-3, with a possible D match to TRBD2 (6 bases). CDR1 is SGDLS and CDR2 is YYNGEE in the germline V gene. There are 16 residues in the CDR3. With 3 bases removed from V and 6 bases from J, the gap between germline ends came to 20 bases. The CDR3 protein is CASSANPGLLSDTQYF. The CDR3 nucleotides read TGTGCCAGCAGCGCTAACCCGGGACTCCTATCGGATACGCAGTATTTT.

This clonotype was detected ten times or more. The chain combines TRBV29-1 with TRBJ1-1, with D uncertain. The CDR3 is made up of 10 amino acids. Germline loops: CDR1 SQVTM, CDR2 ANQGSEA. The germline V and J ends were trimmed by 6 bases and 6 bases, with 8 bases remaining between them. The CDR3 reads CSVKSSEAFF. For the CDR3, the DNA is TGCAGCGTGAAATCTTCTGAAGCTTTCTTT.